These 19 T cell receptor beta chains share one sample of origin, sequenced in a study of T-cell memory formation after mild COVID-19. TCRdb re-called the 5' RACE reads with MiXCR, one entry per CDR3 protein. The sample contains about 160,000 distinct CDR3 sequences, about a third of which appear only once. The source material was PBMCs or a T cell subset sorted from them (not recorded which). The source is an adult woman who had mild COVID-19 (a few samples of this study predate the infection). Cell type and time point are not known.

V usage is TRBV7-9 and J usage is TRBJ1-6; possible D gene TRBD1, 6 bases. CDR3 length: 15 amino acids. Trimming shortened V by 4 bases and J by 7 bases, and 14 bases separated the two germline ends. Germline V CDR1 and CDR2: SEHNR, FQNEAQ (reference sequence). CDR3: CASSSRGRYNSPLHF. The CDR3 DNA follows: TGTGCCAGCAGCTCTAGGGGGAGGTACAATTCACCCCTCCACTTT.

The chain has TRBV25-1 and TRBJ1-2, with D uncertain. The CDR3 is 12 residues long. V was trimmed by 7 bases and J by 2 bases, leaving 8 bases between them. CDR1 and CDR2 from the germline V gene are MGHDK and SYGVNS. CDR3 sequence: CASKKENYGYTF. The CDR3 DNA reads TGTGCCAGCAAGAAGGAAAACTATGGCTACACCTTC.

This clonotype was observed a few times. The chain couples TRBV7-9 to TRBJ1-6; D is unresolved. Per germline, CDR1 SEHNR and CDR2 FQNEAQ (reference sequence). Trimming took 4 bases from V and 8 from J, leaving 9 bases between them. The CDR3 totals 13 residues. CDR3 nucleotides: TGTGCCAGCAGCTCCCCCCGCGATTCACCCCTCCACTTT. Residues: CASSSPRDSPLHF. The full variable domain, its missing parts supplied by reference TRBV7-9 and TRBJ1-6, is DTGVSQNPRHKITKRGQNVTFRCDPISEHNRLYWYRQTLGQGPEFLTYFQNEAQLEKSRLLSDRFSAERPKGSFSTLEIQRTEQGDSAMYLCASSSPRDSPLHFGNGTRLTVT.

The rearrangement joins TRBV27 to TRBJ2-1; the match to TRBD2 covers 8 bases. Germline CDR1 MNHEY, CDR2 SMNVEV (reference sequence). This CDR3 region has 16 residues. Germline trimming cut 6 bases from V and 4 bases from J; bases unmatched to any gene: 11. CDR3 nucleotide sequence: TGTGCCAGCAGACGTACCTCGGTAGCGGGGTACAATGAGCAGTTCTTC. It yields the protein CASRRTSVAGYNEQFF.

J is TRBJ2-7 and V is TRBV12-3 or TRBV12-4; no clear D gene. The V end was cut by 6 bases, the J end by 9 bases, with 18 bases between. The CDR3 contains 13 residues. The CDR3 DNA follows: TGTGCCAGCAGGATGTCCGCTGTCAGTGGGCAGTACTTC. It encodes CASRMSAVSGQYF.

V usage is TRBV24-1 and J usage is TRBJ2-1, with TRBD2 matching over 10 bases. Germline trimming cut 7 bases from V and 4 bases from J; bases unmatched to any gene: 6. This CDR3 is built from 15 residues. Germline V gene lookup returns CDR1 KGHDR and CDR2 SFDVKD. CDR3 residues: CATSRGLAEYNEQFF. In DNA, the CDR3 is TGTGCCACCAGCCGAGGACTAGCGGAATACAATGAGCAGTTCTTC.

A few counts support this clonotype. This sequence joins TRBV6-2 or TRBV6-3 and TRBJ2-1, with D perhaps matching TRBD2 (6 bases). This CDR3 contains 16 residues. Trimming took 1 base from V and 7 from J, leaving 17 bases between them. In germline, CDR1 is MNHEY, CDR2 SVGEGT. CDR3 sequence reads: CASSYLGAARGNEQFF. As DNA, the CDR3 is TGTGCCAGCAGTTACTTAGGGGCCGCCCGGGGGAATGAGCAGTTCTTC.

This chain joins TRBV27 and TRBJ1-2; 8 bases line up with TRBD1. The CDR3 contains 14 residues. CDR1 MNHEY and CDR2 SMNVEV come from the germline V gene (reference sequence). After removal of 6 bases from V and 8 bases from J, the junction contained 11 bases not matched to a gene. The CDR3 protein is CASRGRGLLFGYTF. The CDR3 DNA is TGTGCCAGCAGGGGCAGGGGGCTTCTCTTCGGCTACACCTTC.

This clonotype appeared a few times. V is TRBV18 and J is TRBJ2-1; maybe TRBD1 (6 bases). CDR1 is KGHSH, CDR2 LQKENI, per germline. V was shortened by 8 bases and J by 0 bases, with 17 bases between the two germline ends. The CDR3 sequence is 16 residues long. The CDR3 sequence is CASLPRQGSSYNEQFF. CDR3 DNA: TGTGCCAGCCTTCCTCGTCAGGGGAGCTCCTACAATGAGCAGTTCTTC.

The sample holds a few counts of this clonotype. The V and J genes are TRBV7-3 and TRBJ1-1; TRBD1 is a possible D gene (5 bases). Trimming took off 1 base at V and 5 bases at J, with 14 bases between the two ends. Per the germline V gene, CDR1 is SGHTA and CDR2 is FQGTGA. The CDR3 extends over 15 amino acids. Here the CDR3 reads CASSLNPGLRTEAFF. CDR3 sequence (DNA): TGTGCCAGCAGCTTAAATCCGGGGCTTCGGACTGAAGCTTTCTTT.

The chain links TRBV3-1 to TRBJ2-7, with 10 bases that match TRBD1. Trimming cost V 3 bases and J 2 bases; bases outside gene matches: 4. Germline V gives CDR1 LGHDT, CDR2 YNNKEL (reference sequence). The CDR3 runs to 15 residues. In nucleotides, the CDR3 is TGTGCCAGCAGCCACGGACAGGGGGGAACCTACGAGCAGTACTTC. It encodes CASSHGQGGTYEQYF.

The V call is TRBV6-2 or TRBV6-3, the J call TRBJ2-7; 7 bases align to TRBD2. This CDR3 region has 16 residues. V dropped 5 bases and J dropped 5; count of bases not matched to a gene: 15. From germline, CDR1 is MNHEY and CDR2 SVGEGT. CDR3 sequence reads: CASSTLPTSPGDEQYF. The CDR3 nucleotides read TGTGCCAGCAGTACCCTTCCGACTAGCCCGGGGGACGAGCAGTACTTC.

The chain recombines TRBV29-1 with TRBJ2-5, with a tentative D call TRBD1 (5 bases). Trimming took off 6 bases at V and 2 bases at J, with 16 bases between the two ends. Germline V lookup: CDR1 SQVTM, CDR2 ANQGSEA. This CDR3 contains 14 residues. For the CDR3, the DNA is TGCAGCGTCCGACCTGACAGCTATCAAGAGACCCAGTACTTC. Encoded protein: CSVRPDSYQETQYF.

In DNA, the CDR3 is TGCGCCAGCAGCTTGGCTCGGACAGCCCACGAGGGGGTTGGCTACACCTTC. As protein: CASSLARTAHEGVGYTF. J is TRBJ1-2 and V is TRBV5-1; the D gene is possibly TRBD1 (6 bases). Trimming cost V 0 bases and J 7 bases, with 22 bases left between them. Germline assignment: CDR1 SGHRS and CDR2 YFSETQ. The CDR3 runs 17 residues.

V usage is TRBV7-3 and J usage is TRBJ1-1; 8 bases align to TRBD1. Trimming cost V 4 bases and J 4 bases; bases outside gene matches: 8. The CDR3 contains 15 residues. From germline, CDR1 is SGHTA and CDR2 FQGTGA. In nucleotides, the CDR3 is TGTGCCAGCAGCTCCGGACAGGGATCAGGCACTGAAGCTTTCTTT. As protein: CASSSGQGSGTEAFF.

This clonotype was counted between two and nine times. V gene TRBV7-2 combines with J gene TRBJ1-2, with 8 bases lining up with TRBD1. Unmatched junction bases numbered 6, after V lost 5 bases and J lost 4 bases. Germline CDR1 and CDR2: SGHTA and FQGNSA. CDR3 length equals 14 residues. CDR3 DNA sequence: TGTGCCAGCAGCCGGACGGACAGGGTCTATGGCTACACCTTC. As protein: CASSRTDRVYGYTF.

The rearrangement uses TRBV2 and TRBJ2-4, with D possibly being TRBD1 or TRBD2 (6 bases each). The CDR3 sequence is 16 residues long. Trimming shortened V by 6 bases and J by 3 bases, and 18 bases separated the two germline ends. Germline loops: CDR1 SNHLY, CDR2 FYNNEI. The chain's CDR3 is CASSATGRSGKNIQYF. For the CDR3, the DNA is TGTGCCAGCAGCGCAACAGGGAGGTCGGGCAAAAACATTCAGTACTTC.

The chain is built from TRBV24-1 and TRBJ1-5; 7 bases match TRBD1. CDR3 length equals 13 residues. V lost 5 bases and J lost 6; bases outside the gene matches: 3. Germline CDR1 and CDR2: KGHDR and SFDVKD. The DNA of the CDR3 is TGTGCCACCAGTGGGCAGGGGGGTCAGCCCCAGCATTTT. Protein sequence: CATSGQGGQPQHF.

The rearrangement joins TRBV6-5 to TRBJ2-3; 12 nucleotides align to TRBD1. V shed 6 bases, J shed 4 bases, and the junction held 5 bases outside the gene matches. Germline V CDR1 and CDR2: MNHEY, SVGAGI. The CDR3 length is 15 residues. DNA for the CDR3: TGTGCCAGCAGCACCGGGACAGGGGGCGCAGATACGCAGTATTTT. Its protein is CASSTGTGGADTQYF.